One sample yielded the 26 T cell receptor beta chains listed below, sequenced in a study of human T cells and chemical hapten exposure (dated by TCRdb to the early 2020s). Library creation used RACE. TCRdb shows the sequencer as NextSeq 500. TCRdb redid the processing of the public reads, applying fastp at Q25 and MiXCR, and retained in-frame beta chains. Every distinct CDR3 protein forms one entry, paired with its most common genes and DNA. The sample table lists roughly 50,000 distinct CDR3 sequences, approximately 11% of them with a count of one. 1.8% of the sample goes to the ten largest clones. The time point label, read with the paper, signifies: patch test 1, 2 weeks after DPC sensitization. Reading the label with the study, this specimen's treatment or condition is: therapeutic diphenylcyclopropenone sensitization with weekly scalp DPC. Unfractionated whole blood was collected in Tempus Blood RNA tubes, and total RNA was extracted from that blood.

The material sequenced was whole blood, taken in connection with sensitization to the hapten diphenylcyclopropenone (DPC). All receptors come from a woman aged 40-49 years with alopecia areata. Some clones in this sample may be carry-over from other donors' samples.

This clonotype was detected only a few times. This chain uses TRBV5-4 with TRBJ2-5; D gene uncertain. CDR1 is SGHNT, CDR2 YYREEE, per germline (reference sequence). Trimming shortened V by 4 bases and J by 0 bases, and 7 bases separated the two germline ends. This CDR3 comprises 13 residues. This CDR3 reads CASSLQYQETQYF. DNA of the CDR3: TGTGCCAGCAGCCTCCAGTACCAAGAGACCCAGTACTTC.

This clonotype has at least ten counts. The CDR3 loop is CASSLAAHEQFF. The CDR3 DNA sequence: TGTGCCAGCAGCTTAGCTGCACATGAGCAGTTCTTC. The chain links TRBV7-2 to TRBJ2-1; D gene unclear. The CDR3 contains 12 residues. V lost 0 bases and J lost 8, with 5 bases in between. CDR1 is SGHTA and CDR2 is FQGNSA in the germline V gene.

This clonotype turned up a few times. The rearrangement links TRBV6-6 to TRBJ1-2; D gene ambiguous. Germline V gives CDR1 MNHNY, CDR2 SVGAGI (reference sequence). Trimming pared 0 bases from V and 4 bases from J, leaving 9 bases between. The CDR3 contains 14 residues. The CDR3 here is CASSYSEGSYGYTF. The CDR3 DNA reads as TGTGCCAGCAGTTACTCAGAAGGGAGCTATGGCTACACCTTC.

This clonotype was picked up a small number of times. V gene TRBV5-1 combines with J gene TRBJ2-3, with 12 bases lining up with TRBD2. The CDR3 contains 18 residues. CDR1 is SGHRS, CDR2 YFSETQ, per germline. V dropped 1 base and J dropped 0; count of bases not matched to a gene: 6. CDR3 DNA sequence: TGCGCCAGCAGCTTGATGACTAGCGGGAGTCCTAGCACAGATACGCAGTATTTT. This gives the protein CASSLMTSGSPSTDTQYF.

This clonotype was seen ten or more times. V is TRBV10-3 and J is TRBJ2-3, with a tentative D call TRBD1 (7 bases). This CDR3 comprises 15 residues. Germline CDR1 and CDR2: ENHRY and SYGVKD. V shed 8 bases and J shed 5 bases, with 20 bases lying between them. In DNA form, the CDR3 reads TGTGCCATCGGGCTTAGACAGGGCGGGGAAGATACGCAGTATTTT. Translation gives CAIGLRQGGEDTQYF.

This clonotype was seen ten or more times. The chain combines TRBV7-8 with TRBJ2-7; possibly TRBD2 for D (6 bases). The CDR3 covers 15 residues. Germline values: CDR1 SGHVS, CDR2 FQNEAQ. Trimming removed 3 bases at V and 6 bases at J, with 18 bases between. The CDR3 region has the DNA TGTGCCAGCAGCTTTGAGGCGGGGACGACCGCCGAGCAGTACTTC. This translates into CASSFEAGTTAEQYF.

This chain's CDR3 is CASSPFRQVQYF. The CDR3 region has the DNA TGTGCCAGCAGCCCCTTCCGTCAGGTGCAGTATTTT. The chain combines TRBV28 with TRBJ2-3, with D uncertain. V was shortened by 6 bases and J by 11 bases, with 15 bases between the two germline ends. The CDR3 is made up of 12 amino acids. Germline V gene data show CDR1 as MDHEN and CDR2 as SYDVKM.

This clonotype was observed many times. At one end the junction does not follow the germline gene, possibly because of a read error. The genes are TRBV7-7 and TRBJ2-1; 8 bases match TRBD1. The CDR3 is 13 amino acids. Looked up from germline, CDR1 is SSHAT and CDR2 is FNYEAQ (reference sequence). This CDR3 reads CASSLTGVDEQFF. In nucleotides, the CDR3 is TGTGCTAGCAGCTTGACAGGGGTGGATGAGCAGTTCTTC.

This clonotype was seen more than once but under ten times. This chain uses TRBV10-3 with TRBJ2-3; 10 bases are a match to TRBD1. The V gene end was trimmed by 6 bases and the J gene end by 3 bases; junction bases not matched to a gene: 6. In germline, CDR1 is ENHRY, CDR2 SYGVKD. The CDR3 is 15 residues long. The CDR3 DNA reads TGTGCCATCAGCGTGGGGACAGGGGTAACAGATACGCAGTATTTT. It yields the protein CAISVGTGVTDTQYF.

This clonotype was seen repeatedly, ten times or more. The J gene is TRBJ2-3, the V gene TRBV7-2; the D call may be TRBD1 or TRBD2 (6 bases each). The CDR3 is made up of 18 amino acids. Trimming cost V 0 bases and J 2 bases, with 18 bases left between them. Germline V gene lookup returns CDR1 SGHTA and CDR2 FQGNSA. CDR3 sequence reads: CASSLAGGGAYHTDTQYF. In nucleotides, the CDR3 is TGTGCCAGCAGCTTAGCCGGGGGCGGGGCTTACCACACAGATACGCAGTATTTT.

The chain combines TRBV2 with TRBJ1-5; 9 bases agree with TRBD1. V trimming: 2 bases; J trimming: 6 bases; junction bases outside the gene matches: 5. The germline V gene encodes CDR1 SNHLY and CDR2 FYNNEI. The CDR3 has 15 residues. This chain's CDR3 is CASSEYRGLSQPQHF. The CDR3 DNA reads TGTGCCAGCAGTGAATACAGGGGGCTTAGTCAGCCCCAGCATTTT.

The V gene is TRBV5-1, the J gene TRBJ1-2; the D is unclear. CDR1 and CDR2 from the germline V gene are SGHRS and YFSETQ. This CDR3 is 14 amino acids long. Trimming removed 0 bases from V and 4 bases from J, with 10 bases in between. The CDR3 sequence is CASSLDGESYGYTF. The DNA for the CDR3 is TGCGCCAGCAGCTTGGATGGGGAGTCCTATGGCTACACCTTC.

The V call is TRBV5-6, the J call TRBJ2-7; the D call may be TRBD1 or TRBD2 (5 bases each). Looked up from germline, CDR1 is SGHDT and CDR2 is YYEEEE. V lost 4 bases and J 4 bases, leaving 12 bases between the germline ends. The length of the CDR3 is 13 residues. The CDR3 loop is CASSIGTGYEQYF. CDR3 sequence (DNA): TGTGCCAGCAGCATTGGGACCGGGTACGAGCAGTACTTC.

The rearrangement joins TRBV5-1 to TRBJ2-1; TRBD1 matches 8 bases. Trimming cost V 1 base and J 0 bases; bases outside gene matches: 15. CDR1 SGHRS and CDR2 YFSETQ come from the germline V gene. The CDR3 is 20 amino acids. CDR3 sequence (DNA): TGCGCCAGCAGCTTGTTCGTCAGGGGGCCTATGCGGGCCTCCTACAATGAGCAGTTCTTC. This codes for CASSLFVRGPMRASYNEQFF.

The V gene is TRBV11-2, the J gene TRBJ2-1; D tentatively fits TRBD1 or TRBD2 (5 bases each). V was cut by 3 bases and J by 12 bases, with 15 bases left in between. The CDR3 spans 13 residues. Germline values: CDR1 SGHAT, CDR2 FQNNGV. This chain's CDR3 is CASSLGVGDTQFF. CDR3 in DNA: TGTGCCAGCAGCTTGGGGGTAGGGGATACGCAGTTCTTC.

The genes are TRBV10-3 and TRBJ1-1, with unresolved D. This CDR3 is built from 15 residues. Germline CDR1 reads ENHRY; CDR2 reads SYGVKD. V was shortened by 4 bases and J by 4 bases, with 16 bases between the two germline ends. The CDR3 sequence is CAISVRGVEVTEAFF. The DNA of the CDR3 is TGTGCCATCAGTGTGCGGGGTGTAGAAGTCACTGAAGCTTTCTTT.

The chain has TRBV2 and TRBJ2-7; the D gene is possibly TRBD2 (6 bases). Per the germline V gene, CDR1 is SNHLY and CDR2 is FYNNEI. The CDR3 runs to 12 residues. Trimming pared 2 bases from V and 6 bases from J, leaving 8 bases between. The DNA of the CDR3 is TGTGCCAGCAGTGAATTGGGGGGCGAGCAGTACTTC. This sequence encodes CASSELGGEQYF.

This clonotype was observed at least ten times. This chain uses TRBV28 with TRBJ1-1; D unclear. This CDR3 comprises 15 residues. Deletions cut 4 bases from V and 2 bases from J, with 14 bases between. CDR1 is MDHEN, CDR2 SYDVKM, per germline. The CDR3 protein is CASSSASGPNTEAFF. The CDR3 DNA is TGTGCCAGCAGTTCCGCCTCAGGTCCAAACACTGAAGCTTTCTTT.

This clonotype has just a few counts. J is TRBJ1-1 and V is TRBV18; D not certain. The ends were cut back, 8 bases at V and 1 base at J, with 11 bases in the middle. The germline V gene has CDR1 KGHSH and CDR2 LQKENI. The length of the CDR3 is 13 residues. The CDR3 spells CASHLTSNTEAFF. In DNA, the CDR3 is TGTGCCAGCCACCTGACCTCGAACACTGAAGCTTTCTTT.

This clonotype has ten or more counts. V is TRBV6-5 and J is TRBJ2-5; possible D gene TRBD2, 6 bases. The CDR3 is 16 residues long. The V and J ends lost 1 base and 4 bases respectively, with 16 bases between them. CDR1 MNHEY and CDR2 SVGAGI come from the germline V gene. The CDR3 DNA reads as TGTGCCAGCAGTTACTTTCGGGGCGTGGGAGGAGAGACCCAGTACTTC. Encoded protein: CASSYFRGVGGETQYF.

This clonotype was seen ten or more times. The chain has TRBV29-1 and TRBJ1-1; the match to TRBD1 covers 9 bases. The J segment lost 3 bases and the V segment lost 3 bases, leaving 8 bases of the junction unmatched. The germline V gene has CDR1 SQVTM and CDR2 ANQGSEA. The CDR3 runs 15 residues. The CDR3 nucleotides read TGCAGCGTTGATCTTATCTGGGACAGGGACACTGAAGCTTTCTTT. Encoded protein: CSVDLIWDRDTEAFF.

The J gene is TRBJ1-6, the V gene TRBV12-3 or TRBV12-4; weak D call: TRBD1 (5 bases). The CDR3 covers 12 residues. With 2 bases removed from V and 14 bases from J, the gap between germline ends came to 10 bases. The CDR3 is CASSLQGRTLHF. CDR3 coding DNA: TGTGCCAGCAGTTTACAGGGAAGAACCCTCCACTTT.

In this sample, this clonotype turned up many times. V gene TRBV6-6 combines with J gene TRBJ2-5, with 7 positions matching TRBD1. This CDR3 is built from 15 residues. J was trimmed by 4 bases and V by 5 bases; bases with no gene match: 10. Germline CDR1 and CDR2: MNHNY and SVGAGI (reference sequence). DNA for the CDR3: TGTGCCAGCAGTACCACAGGGGTCGGGTCAGAGACCCAGTACTTC. Translated, it gives CASSTTGVGSETQYF.

This clonotype was detected many times. J is TRBJ2-1 and V is TRBV9, with 10 bases identical to TRBD2. V was clipped by 3 bases and J by 9 bases; unmatched bases: 12. This CDR3 spans 16 amino acids. CDR1 SGDLS and CDR2 YYNGEE come from the germline V gene. CDR3 in amino acids: CASSEFQVAGGGEQFF. Here the CDR3 DNA reads TGTGCCAGCAGCGAGTTCCAAGTAGCGGGAGGCGGTGAGCAGTTCTTC.

The sample holds a few counts of this clonotype. V and J are TRBV1 and TRBJ2-5; whether TRBD1, the table's D call, matches the DNA was not checked. TRBV1 is a known pseudogene. CDR3 length: 15 residues. The CDR3 region is CTSSQGGDRVETQYF. In nucleotides, the CDR3 is TGCACCAGCAGCCAAGGCGGCGACAGGGTAGAGACCCAGTACTTC.

The sample holds a few counts of this clonotype. The chain combines TRBV7-2 with TRBJ2-5; D is unclear. V lost 2 bases, J lost 0 bases, and 10 bases lay in between. This CDR3 has 15 amino acids. The germline V gene encodes CDR1 SGHTA and CDR2 FQGNSA. The chain's CDR3 is CASSLSQEYQETQYF. The CDR3 DNA follows: TGTGCCAGCAGCTTATCTCAGGAGTACCAAGAGACCCAGTACTTC.